The 9 T cell receptor beta chains presented below share a single source sample, sequenced in a study of blood T cell repertoires in COVID-19. Profiling relied on immunoSEQ multiplex PCR, and the TCRdb table lists in-frame clones only, not all of them. The data contain about 3,400 clones, 80% of them singletons. Sequencing was done on a sample of peripheral blood. The receptor source for this set is a human donor in a cohort sampled during active COVID-19.

V gene TRBV5-1 combines with J gene TRBJ2-5; 8 bases map to TRBD2. The ends lost 4 bases at V and 2 bases at J; junction bases unmatched: 13. Germline assignment: CDR1 SGHRS and CDR2 YFSETQ. This CDR3 has 17 residues. The CDR3 DNA reads TGCGCCAGCAGCCCGGAGGGGGTAGCGGGGATACAAGAGACCCAGTACTTC. This encodes CASSPEGVAGIQETQYF.

This chain joins TRBV3-1 (or the pseudogene TRBV3-2) and TRBJ2-3, with D unclear. The CDR3 totals 14 residues. Germline V CDR1 and CDR2: LGHDT, YNNKEL (reference sequence). V dropped 8 bases and J dropped 6 bases, with 18 bases sitting between them. The CDR3 nucleotides are TGTGCCAGCCAATCCGTCTCCGAGTGGGATACGCAGTATTTT. It yields the protein CASQSVSEWDTQYF.

The V gene is TRBV6-5, the J gene TRBJ2-7; D is perhaps TRBD1 (7 bases). The length of the CDR3 is 13 residues. The germline CDR1 and CDR2 sequences are MNHEY and SVGAGI. V lost 6 bases and J 1 base, leaving 10 bases between the germline ends. Here the CDR3 reads CASSQGGSYEQYF. The CDR3 nucleotides read TGTGCCAGCAGCCAGGGGGGATCCTACGAGCAGTACTTC.

The chain uses TRBV7-9 and TRBJ1-6; perhaps TRBD1 as D (6 bases). V lost 5 bases and J 7 bases, leaving 15 bases between the germline ends. The CDR3 runs to 15 residues. Germline V gene sequence: CDR1 SEHNR, CDR2 FQNEAQ (reference sequence). CDR3 DNA sequence: TGTGCCAGCAGCGGGCAACAGGGATCCAATTCACCCCTCCACTTT. Protein sequence: CASSGQQGSNSPLHF. Drawing the rest from reference TRBV7-9 and TRBJ1-6, the complete variable domain is DTGVSQNPRHKITKRGQNVTFRCDPISEHNRLYWYRQTLGQGPEFLTYFQNEAQLEKSRLLSDRFSAERPKGSFSTLEIQRTEQGDSAMYLCASSGQQGSNSPLHFGNGTRLTVT.

The V call is TRBV2, the J call TRBJ2-2; D perhaps matches TRBD1 (6 bases). The CDR3 loop spans 17 amino acids. Trimming took 5 bases from V and 0 from J, leaving 16 bases between them. The germline CDR1 and CDR2 sequences are SNHLY and FYNNEI. CDR3 coding DNA: TGTGCCAGCAGTCTCCCTCACAGGGACGCGAACACCGGGGAGCTGTTTTTT. This gives the protein CASSLPHRDANTGELFF.

The chain couples TRBV7-9 to TRBJ2-5, with TRBD2 matching over 9 bases. Germline CDR1 reads SEHNR; CDR2 reads FQNEAQ (reference sequence). The J segment lost 4 bases and the V segment lost 6 bases, leaving 15 bases of the junction unmatched. This CDR3 is built from 17 residues. CDR3 region: CASSLVMAGGPRETQYF. The CDR3, as DNA: TGTGCCAGCAGTCTGGTGATGGCGGGGGGGCCCCGAGAGACCCAGTACTTC.

This clone was seen more than once but under ten times. The chain is built from TRBV29-1 and TRBJ1-1; possible D gene TRBD1, 5 bases. CDR1 SQVTM and CDR2 ANQGSEA come from the germline V gene. Trimming shortened V by 7 bases and J by 1 base, and 10 bases separated the two germline ends. CDR3 length: 12 amino acids. CDR3 sequence (DNA): TGCAGCGCTGGACACTGGAACACTGAAGCTTTCTTT. Translated: CSAGHWNTEAFF.

This clone has just one count. The chain uses TRBV19 and TRBJ1-3, with D unresolved. The germline CDR1 and CDR2 sequences are LNHDA and SQIVND (reference sequence). This CDR3 is 15 amino acids long. The germline V and J ends were trimmed by 5 bases and 0 bases, with 11 bases remaining between them. The chain's CDR3 is CASSSDHSSGNTIYF. In DNA, the CDR3 is TGTGCCAGTAGTTCAGATCATTCCTCTGGAAACACCATATATTTT.

This chain joins TRBV3-1 (or the pseudogene TRBV3-2) and TRBJ2-3, with 11 bases fitting TRBD2. This CDR3 has 16 amino acids. Trimming cost V 4 bases and J 4 bases; bases outside gene matches: 7. Looked up from germline, CDR1 is LGHDT and CDR2 is YNNKEL (reference sequence). CDR3 amino acids: CASSPTLAGGPDTQYF. CDR3 coding DNA: TGTGCCAGCAGCCCTACTTTAGCGGGGGGGCCAGATACGCAGTATTTT.